The clone carrying this TCR beta chain was detected many times. Its specificity is unknown. This record comes from a study of regulatory T cells in long-lasting Graves disease. At the level of the study: Over 5 years of antithyroid drugs plus positive TSH receptor antibodies defined persistent Graves' disease. Study conclusions and caveats: Accuracy could have been hurt by small sample size. Persistent cases favored TRBV28, TRBJ1-2 and TRBJ2-5.

The time point: persistent/refractory GD, antithyroid drugs over 5 years with positive TRAb. The TCR library was made from RNA extracted from PBMCs. Germline V gene lookup returns CDR1 MNHNS and CDR2 SASEGT. The germline V and J ends were trimmed by 6 bases and 1 base, with 9 bases remaining between them. This CDR3 region has 13 residues. With iRepertoire HTBI primers and Arm-PCR of CDR3 regions, TCR beta libraries were built. Via MiXCR, TCRdb re-called the multiplex PCR reads, giving one row per CDR3 protein. The top ten hold around 12% of the sample, which has roughly 450,000 distinct CDR3 sequences, 20% to 25% seen once.

The sequencing here drew on peripheral blood mononuclear cells (PBMCs), taken when the disease was refractory, from a patient treated with antithyroid drugs. The TCR originated in a female donor with Graves disease. The V gene is TRBV6-1, the J gene TRBJ1-1; D is perhaps TRBD1 (5 bases). The CDR3 DNA is TGTGCCAGCAGGGCCACAGGGAACACTGAAGCTTTCTTT. Its translation is CASRATGNTEAFF.